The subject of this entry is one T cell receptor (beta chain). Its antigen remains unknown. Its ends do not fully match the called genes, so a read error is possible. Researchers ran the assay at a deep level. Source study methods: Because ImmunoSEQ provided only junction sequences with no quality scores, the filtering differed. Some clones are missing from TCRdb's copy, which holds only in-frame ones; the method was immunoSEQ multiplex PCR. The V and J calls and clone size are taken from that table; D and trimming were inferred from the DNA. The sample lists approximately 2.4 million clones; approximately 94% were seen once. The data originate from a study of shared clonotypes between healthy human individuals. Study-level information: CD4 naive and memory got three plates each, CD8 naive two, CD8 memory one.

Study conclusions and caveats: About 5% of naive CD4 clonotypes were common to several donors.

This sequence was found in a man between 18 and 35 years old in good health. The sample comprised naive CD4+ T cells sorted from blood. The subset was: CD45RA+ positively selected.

This CDR3 is CATSRARNSEAFF. The CDR3 DNA reads TGTGCCACCAGCAGAGCCCGGAACTCTGAAGCTTTCTTT. The genes are TRBV15 and TRBJ1-1, with D unclear. The CDR3 runs to 13 residues. Germline lookup yields CDR1 LNHNV and CDR2 YYDKDF (reference sequence).